This is a list of T cell receptor beta chains from one sample in a study of spatial heterogeneity in lung cancer. Using its own MiXCR run on the 5' RACE reads, TCRdb lists one record per CDR3 protein. The sample consists of around 4,800 distinct CDR3 sequences, more than 7% of them appearing once. The sequencing used lung tumor tissue, collected at surgery. All receptors derive from a female donor with early-stage non-small cell lung cancer. CDR3s include the opening cysteine and the closing phenylalanine or tryptophan. Each record gives: D gene, V gene, J gene, clone size, CDR3 DNA, CDR3 protein. D genes are given only for firm matches. The listing skips clone size in some rows; elsewhere it reads once, few, many or a size class.

D gene: -
V gene: TRBV12-3/TRBV12-4
J gene: TRBJ1-2
clone size: medium-sized
CDR3 DNA: TGTGCCAGCAGTTATAGGGGGGAGGTTGGCTACACCTTC
CDR3 protein: CASSYRGEVGYTF

D gene: TRBD2
V gene: TRBV20-1
J gene: TRBJ2-1
clone size: -
CDR3 DNA: TGCAGTGCGGACGGGGGGGCCTACAATGAGCAGTTCTTC
CDR3 protein: CSADGGAYNEQFF

D gene: -
V gene: TRBV12-3/TRBV12-4
J gene: TRBJ1-4
clone size: -
CDR3 DNA: TGTGCCAGCAGTTTTGGATGGGAAAAACTGTTTTTT
CDR3 protein: CASSFGWEKLFF

D gene: -
V gene: TRBV7-2
J gene: TRBJ2-2
clone size: -
CDR3 DNA: TGTGCCAGCAGCCCCCGTGGCGGGGCTAACACCGGGGAGCTGTTTTTT
CDR3 protein: CASSPRGGANTGELFF

D gene: TRBD2
V gene: TRBV20-1
J gene: TRBJ2-7
clone size: medium-sized
CDR3 DNA: TGCAGTGCTATACCCGGGACTAGCGCTACCTACGAGCAGTACTTC
CDR3 protein: CSAIPGTSATYEQYF

D gene: -
V gene: TRBV10-2
J gene: TRBJ1-6
clone size: medium-sized
CDR3 DNA: TGCGCCAGCAGTGACCAGTCTTATAATTCACCCCTCCACTTT
CDR3 protein: CASSDQSYNSPLHF

D gene: TRBD2
V gene: TRBV28
J gene: TRBJ2-7
clone size: -
CDR3 DNA: TGTGCCAGCAGACCGGGACTAGACTCCTACGAGCAGTACTTC
CDR3 protein: CASRPGLDSYEQYF

D gene: TRBD2
V gene: TRBV10-2
J gene: TRBJ2-5
clone size: medium-sized
CDR3 DNA: TGCGCCAGCAGGGAGCGGACTAGCGGGGAGGAGACCCAGTACTTC
CDR3 protein: CASRERTSGEETQYF

D gene: TRBD1
V gene: TRBV4-3
J gene: TRBJ2-1
clone size: -
CDR3 DNA: TGCGCCAGCAGCCAGGGACAGGGGGCTATCTTC
CDR3 protein: CASSQGQGAIF

D gene: -
V gene: TRBV28
J gene: TRBJ1-1
clone size: medium-sized
CDR3 DNA: TGTGCCAGCAGTCCTCAAAGTACGAGGAACACTGAAGCTTTCTTT
CDR3 protein: CASSPQSTRNTEAFF

D gene: -
V gene: TRBV20-1
J gene: TRBJ1-3
clone size: -
CDR3 DNA: TGCAGTGCGGCAGGGGTAGAAAACACCATATATTTT
CDR3 protein: CSAAGVENTIYF

D gene: -
V gene: TRBV18
J gene: TRBJ1-2
clone size: medium-sized
CDR3 DNA: TGTGCCAGCTCACCAACTACAGGGTGGTATGGCTACACCTTC
CDR3 protein: CASSPTTGWYGYTF

D gene: -
V gene: TRBV9
J gene: TRBJ2-3
clone size: once
CDR3 DNA: TGTGCCAGCAGCGTAGGGGGTCTCGGTGGAGATACGCAGTATTTT
CDR3 protein: CASSVGGLGGDTQYF

D gene: -
V gene: TRBV28
J gene: TRBJ2-2
clone size: -
CDR3 DNA: TGTGCCAGCAGTTTGTACGGGGTCCTGAACACCGGGGAGCTGTTTTTT
CDR3 protein: CASSLYGVLNTGELFF

D gene: TRBD1
V gene: TRBV5-1
J gene: TRBJ2-7
clone size: -
CDR3 DNA: TGCGCCAGCAGCTTGCGGACAGGGGTAGACGAGCAGTACTTC
CDR3 protein: CASSLRTGVDEQYF

D gene: TRBD1
V gene: TRBV13
J gene: TRBJ2-1
clone size: few
CDR3 DNA: TGTGCCAGCAGCACCCAGGGGGCCCGGTGGGGTGAGCAGTTCTTC
CDR3 protein: CASSTQGARWGEQFF

D gene: -
V gene: TRBV18
J gene: TRBJ1-4
clone size: few
CDR3 DNA: TGTGCCAGCTCACACCACGAGATCTCAACTAATGAAAAACTGTTTTTT
CDR3 protein: CASSHHEISTNEKLFF

D gene: TRBD1
V gene: TRBV20-1
J gene: TRBJ2-3
clone size: -
CDR3 DNA: TGCAGTGCTAGGGGACAGGGCGGGAATACGCAGTATTTT
CDR3 protein: CSARGQGGNTQYF

D gene: -
V gene: TRBV3-1
J gene: TRBJ2-7
clone size: few
CDR3 DNA: TGTGCCAGCAGCCCATTAAATGTGCGAGTTGACTTC
CDR3 protein: CASSPLNVRVDF

D gene: -
V gene: TRBV4-1
J gene: TRBJ2-5
clone size: medium-sized
CDR3 DNA: TGCGCCAGCAGCCCAACAGGGATCGAGACCCAGTACTTC
CDR3 protein: CASSPTGIETQYF

D gene: -
V gene: TRBV19
J gene: TRBJ2-6
clone size: few
CDR3 DNA: TGTGCCAGTAGTATAGCAGGGCTTGTGGCCAACGTCCTGACTTTC
CDR3 protein: CASSIAGLVANVLTF

D gene: TRBD2
V gene: TRBV12-3/TRBV12-4
J gene: TRBJ2-3
clone size: medium-sized
CDR3 DNA: TGTGCCAGCAGTTTAGTGAGCGGGGGTGGGGATACGCAGTATTTT
CDR3 protein: CASSLVSGGGDTQYF

D gene: -
V gene: TRBV6-5
J gene: TRBJ1-2
clone size: -
CDR3 DNA: TGTGCCAGCAGTTACTCTACTACCGGCGTCTATGGCTACACCTTC
CDR3 protein: CASSYSTTGVYGYTF

D gene: TRBD2
V gene: TRBV4-3
J gene: TRBJ2-7
clone size: few
CDR3 DNA: TGCGCCAGCAGCCAAGGGACTAGTTTTCGGGCCGAGCAGTACTTC
CDR3 protein: CASSQGTSFRAEQYF

D gene: -
V gene: TRBV10-3
J gene: TRBJ2-7
clone size: few
CDR3 DNA: TGTGCCATCAGTGAGCCAAGGGCAGGTACACACTACGAGCAGTACTTC
CDR3 protein: CAISEPRAGTHYEQYF

D gene: TRBD1
V gene: TRBV9
J gene: TRBJ2-5
clone size: medium-sized
CDR3 DNA: TGTGCCAGCAGCCTCTCAGGGGGTCAAGAGACCCAGTACTTC
CDR3 protein: CASSLSGGQETQYF

D gene: -
V gene: TRBV29-1
J gene: TRBJ2-3
clone size: -
CDR3 DNA: TGCAGCGTGGCCACCGCCGGGACCGCCACAGATACGCAGTATTTT
CDR3 protein: CSVATAGTATDTQYF

D gene: -
V gene: TRBV2
J gene: TRBJ2-7
clone size: medium-sized
CDR3 DNA: TGTGCCAGCATTTGGACGCAGAGCTCCTACGAGCAGTACTTC
CDR3 protein: CASIWTQSSYEQYF

D gene: TRBD1
V gene: TRBV5-1
J gene: TRBJ1-2
clone size: -
CDR3 DNA: TGCGCCAGCACCCGATCAGGGGGAGAGAACTATGGCTACACCTTC
CDR3 protein: CASTRSGGENYGYTF

D gene: TRBD1
V gene: TRBV29-1
J gene: TRBJ1-4
clone size: once
CDR3 DNA: TGCAGCGCCGGGACAGGTGGGGAAAAACTGTTTTTT
CDR3 protein: CSAGTGGEKLFF

D gene: -
V gene: TRBV11-1
J gene: TRBJ1-1
clone size: large
CDR3 DNA: TGTGCCAGCAGCTTAGACTCAGGGACCAACACTGAAGCTTTCTTT
CDR3 protein: CASSLDSGTNTEAFF

D gene: -
V gene: TRBV6-5
J gene: TRBJ2-7
clone size: -
CDR3 DNA: TGTGCCAACAATAAATGGCCCGAGCAGTACTTC
CDR3 protein: CANNKWPEQYF

D gene: TRBD1
V gene: TRBV5-1
J gene: TRBJ1-4
clone size: many
CDR3 DNA: TGCGCCAGCAGCCCTGAGGGGGCCACTAATGAAAAACTGTTTTTT
CDR3 protein: CASSPEGATNEKLFF

D gene: TRBD2
V gene: TRBV10-2
J gene: TRBJ2-1
clone size: medium-sized
CDR3 DNA: TGCGCCAGCAGCAAGCCACTAGCGGGGGGGACCAATGAGCAGTTCTTC
CDR3 protein: CASSKPLAGGTNEQFF

D gene: -
V gene: TRBV12-5
J gene: TRBJ1-5
clone size: medium-sized
CDR3 DNA: TGTGCTAGTGGTTCGGATGCCGGGATGCCATCTTATAGCAATCAGCCCCAGCATTTT
CDR3 protein: CASGSDAGMPSYSNQPQHF

D gene: -
V gene: TRBV29-1
J gene: TRBJ1-3
clone size: medium-sized
CDR3 DNA: TGCAGCGCCAGGACTCTTGGAAACACCATATATTTT
CDR3 protein: CSARTLGNTIYF

D gene: TRBD1
V gene: TRBV7-9
J gene: TRBJ2-7
clone size: -
CDR3 DNA: TGTGCCAGCAGTCGCGACAGGGGGATTTACGAGCAGTACTTC
CDR3 protein: CASSRDRGIYEQYF

D gene: -
V gene: TRBV20-1
J gene: TRBJ2-1
clone size: few
CDR3 DNA: TGCAGTGCTAGAGATCGCGGTAATGAGCAGTTCTTC
CDR3 protein: CSARDRGNEQFF

D gene: -
V gene: TRBV18
J gene: TRBJ2-3
clone size: few
CDR3 DNA: TGTGCCAGCTCACCACCAAGCCGCACAGATACGCAGTATTTT
CDR3 protein: CASSPPSRTDTQYF

D gene: -
V gene: TRBV7-2
J gene: TRBJ2-2
clone size: few
CDR3 DNA: TGTGCCAGCCATAGGGGGAACACCGGGGAGCTGTTTTTT
CDR3 protein: CASHRGNTGELFF

D gene: -
V gene: TRBV9
J gene: TRBJ2-3
clone size: medium-sized
CDR3 DNA: TGTGCCAGCACCTCACCGGTCGCCCCAGATACGCAGTATTTT
CDR3 protein: CASTSPVAPDTQYF

D gene: TRBD2
V gene: TRBV12-3/TRBV12-4
J gene: TRBJ2-3
clone size: few
CDR3 DNA: TGTGCCAGCACGACTAGCGGGGGGGCGGGTGATACGCAGTATTTT
CDR3 protein: CASTTSGGAGDTQYF